This TCR beta chain was retrieved from a study of T cells after yellow fever vaccination. TCRdb independently ran MiXCR on the 5' RACE reads; one entry per CDR3 protein. The top ten hold around 15% of the sample, which has hundreds of thousands of distinct CDR3 sequences, approximately 13% seen once. In its sample, this clonotype was seen a few times. CDR3 size: 13 residues. Germline V lookup: CDR1 DFQATT, CDR2 SNEGSKA (reference sequence). Trimming took 4 bases from V and 6 from J, leaving 13 bases between them. The sequence was obtained from a man aged 25-45 years who received the YFV17D yellow fever vaccine. Material: PBMCs, obtained on the day of the yellow fever booster vaccination. V and J are TRBV20-1 and TRBJ2-1; D not resolved. In DNA, the CDR3 is TGCAGTGCTATTACCGGGCGCATCAATGAGCAGTTCTTC. This sequence encodes CSAITGRINEQFF.